The T cell receptor (beta chain) described here comes from a study of early T cells in non-severe SARS-CoV-2 infection. TCRdb re-derived calls from the 5' RACE reads in MiXCR, one entry per CDR3 protein. Of about 90,000 distinct CDR3 sequences in the sample, around 14% are singletons; the top ten hold 6.5% to 8.5%. The CDR3 loop spans 17 amino acids. Germline CDR1 is SGHRS and CDR2 is YFSETQ. Trimming stripped 1 base from V and 5 bases from J, with 19 bases between. Only a few counts were recorded for this clonotype. The origin of this receptor is an adult who was a healthcare worker with PCR-confirmed SARS-CoV-2 infection or an uninfected control (not recorded which). Input material: whole blood. The chain couples TRBV5-1 to TRBJ2-1, with TRBD2 as a possible D gene (6 bases). The CDR3 here is CASSLTTGTGVNNEQFF. The CDR3 DNA sequence: TGCGCCAGCAGCTTGACCACCGGGACTGGGGTTAACAATGAGCAGTTCTTC. Full variable domain (remainder filled in from reference TRBV5-1 and TRBJ2-1): KAGVTQTPRYLIKTRGQQVTLSCSPISGHRSVSWYQQTPGQGLQFLFEYFSETQRNKGNFPGRFSGRQFSNSRSEMNVSTLELGDSALYLCASSLTTGTGVNNEQFFGPGTRLTVL.